These T cell receptor beta chains were read from a single sample in a study of shared clonotypes between healthy human individuals. TCRdb's copy holds only in-frame clones and misses some; the assay was immunoSEQ multiplex PCR. The sample shows about 2,500,000 clones, 90% to 95% of them seen only once. Sequenced sample: naive CD4+ T cells sorted from blood. The source of these receptors is a man aged 18-30 years in good health. The CDR3 runs from the conserved cysteine through the conserved F or W. The order of the fields is D gene, V gene, clone size, J gene, CDR3 DNA, CDR3 protein. The D gene is left open where the match is weak. Not every row has a clone size; where given, it reads once, few, many or a size class.

>TRBD2|TRBV7-9|NA|TRBJ2-7
TGTGCCAGCAGCTCACCTGGGCCGGGAGGACACGAGCAGTACTTC
CASSSPGPGGHEQYF
>TRBD1|TRBV7-9|NA|TRBJ1-4
TGTGCCAGCAGCACCGGGACAGGGGGATGGGTTGAAAAACTGTTTTTT
CASSTGTGGWVEKLFF
>TRBD1|TRBV5-1|NA|TRBJ2-6
TGCGCCAGCAGCCCGGGACAGTATTCTGGGGCCAACGTCCTGACTTTC
CASSPGQYSGANVLTF
>TRBD2|TRBV4-2|NA|TRBJ2-3
TGTGCCAGCAGCCAAGACCGGGGGGGCGATACGCAGTATTTT
CASSQDRGGDTQYF
>TRBD1|TRBV5-6|NA|TRBJ1-5
TGTGCCAGCAGCCCAACAGGGGCCGGTCAGCCCCAGCATTTT
CASSPTGAGQPQHF
>NA|TRBV7-2|NA|TRBJ2-3
TGTGCCAGCAGCTCTCGAGCGGCATCCCACACAGATACGCAGTATTTT
CASSSRAASHTDTQYF
>NA|TRBV2|NA|TRBJ1-2
TGTGCCACCCCAACGGACAGCTACTATGGCTACACCTTC
CATPTDSYYGYTF
>NA|TRBV6-1|NA|TRBJ1-4
TGTGCCAGCAGTGTCCAGGGGCCCGGTCTTAATGAAAAACTGTTTTTT
CASSVQGPGLNEKLFF
>TRBD2|TRBV5-4|NA|TRBJ2-7
TGTGCCAGCAGCAGGGGACTAGCGGGCTACGAGCAGTACTTC
CASSRGLAGYEQYF
>TRBD1|TRBV7-9|NA|TRBJ1-5
TGTGCCAGCAGCTTAGAGAAGGGGAACAGGGGGCGGGGTCAGCCCCAGCATTTT
CASSLEKGNRGRGQPQHF
>TRBD1|TRBV7-2|NA|TRBJ1-2
TGTGCCAGCAGCCGATCCGGGACAGTCAATGGCTACACCTTC
CASSRSGTVNGYTF
>NA|TRBV28|NA|TRBJ2-7
TGTGCCAGCACCCGACCCACGGGTACGATACGCGAGCAGTACTTC
CASTRPTGTIREQYF
>TRBD1|TRBV18|NA|TRBJ1-1
TGTGCCAGCTCAGACAGGGGCTCGAACACTGAAGCTTTCTTT
CASSDRGSNTEAFF
>NA|TRBV9|NA|TRBJ1-3
TGTGCCAGCAGCGTGTCTCCTAAGGAGAACACCATATATTTT
CASSVSPKENTIYF
>NA|TRBV19|NA|TRBJ1-2
TGTGCCAGTAGTATAATGCTTACTGGGGGCTACACCTTC
CASSIMLTGGYTF
>NA|TRBV5-1|NA|TRBJ2-4
TGCGCCAGCAGCTTGGGTCCCCAAAACATTCAGTACTTC
CASSLGPQNIQYF
>NA|TRBV18|NA|TRBJ1-1
TGTGCCAGCTCACCATGGGGACGGTTTGAAGCTTTCTTT
CASSPWGRFEAFF
>NA|TRBV6-6|NA|TRBJ1-2
TGTGCCAGCAGGGGAGGACGACTGTACGGCTACACCTTC
CASRGGRLYGYTF
>NA|TRBV5-1|NA|TRBJ2-7
TGCGCCAGCAGCTTCCCGAACGCCTACGAGCAGTACTTC
CASSFPNAYEQYF
>NA|TRBV18|once|TRBJ2-1
TGTGCCAGCTCACCAGCCCCAGGGACGTACAATGAGCAGTTCTTC
CASSPAPGTYNEQFF
>TRBD1|TRBV10-3|NA|TRBJ2-5
TGTGCCATCACTGCGGGACAGGGGGCTTCAGAGACCCAGTACTTC
CAITAGQGASETQYF
>NA|TRBV30|NA|TRBJ1-2
TGTGCCTGGAGTCCACAGATTCGTCATGGCTACACCTTC
CAWSPQIRHGYTF
>TRBD2|TRBV10-1|few|TRBJ2-7
TGCGCCAGCGGGACTAGCTCCTACGAGCAGTACTTC
CASGTSSYEQYF